This TCR beta chain originates from a study of blood T cell repertoires in COVID-19. The CDR3 has 12 amino acids. The trim removed 7 bases at V and 3 bases at J, leaving 2 bases unmatched. Original analysis: Amplified reference gene primers provided the basis for estimating nucleated cell counts. Here immunoSEQ multiplex PCR was the method, and the copy in TCRdb shows in-frame clones only, minus some. Clone size and the V and J calls come from that table; the DNA yielded D and trimming. Altogether 200,000 to 300,000 clones are present, about nine tenths being singletons, with the ten largest covering approximately 2.6%.

The material sequenced was peripheral blood. The chain recombines TRBV12-3 or TRBV12-4 with TRBJ2-5; 7 bases are a match to TRBD2. This TCR came from a person between 18 and 35 years old with COVID-19, enrolled during active disease. CDR3 protein: CASTRGEETQYF. CDR3 in DNA: TGTGCCAGCACTCGGGGGGAAGAGACCCAGTACTTC.